Listed below are T cell receptor beta chains from one sample, sequenced in a study of blood T cell repertoires in COVID-19. The table came from immunoSEQ multiplex PCR; TCRdb's copy has only in-frame clones and leaves some out. This repertoire shows about 44,000 clones, about four fifths found once; its top ten account for roughly 4.6%. Sequenced material: peripheral blood. The receptors stem from a woman in her 70s with acute or convalescent COVID-19. Both conserved end residues are part of each CDR3. The order of the fields is clone size, V gene, D gene, J gene, CDR3 protein, CDR3 DNA. A D gene is named only where the DNA matches it firmly. The size field is filled for only some rows; it gives once, few, many or a size class.

NA,TRBV7-9,NA,TRBJ2-7,CASSPSRVSASYEQYF,TGTGCCAGCAGCCCAAGCCGGGTTAGCGCCTCCTACGAGCAGTACTTC
NA,TRBV3-1/TRBV3-2,NA,TRBJ1-4,CASSQAKGLEEKLFF,TGTGCCAGCAGCCAAGCGAAGGGGTTGGAGGAAAAACTGTTTTTT
NA,TRBV19,NA,TRBJ1-4,CASSMGQGPISDEKLFF,TGTGCCAGTAGTATGGGCCAGGGGCCGATATCCGATGAAAAACTGTTTTTT
NA,TRBV24-1,NA,TRBJ1-2,CATSDPNKEGYTF,TGTGCCACCAGTGACCCAAACAAGGAGGGCTACACCTTC
NA,TRBV5-1,TRBD2,TRBJ2-1,CASSPPLLAGAYEQFF,TGCGCCAGCAGCCCTCCCCTGCTAGCGGGAGCCTATGAGCAGTTCTTC
NA,TRBV30,TRBD1,TRBJ1-5,CAWSLQDREDQPQHF,TGTGCCTGGAGTCTCCAGGACAGGGAGGACCAACCCCAGCATTTT
NA,TRBV5-1,NA,TRBJ2-5,CASSLDPIQAETQYF,TGCGCCAGCAGCTTGGATCCCATCCAGGCGGAGACCCAGTACTTC
NA,TRBV5-4,NA,TRBJ1-2,CASSPRQVAGGYTF,TGTGCCAGCAGCCCTCGACAGGTCGCGGGTGGCTACACCTTC
NA,TRBV19,TRBD1,TRBJ1-5,CASSPIPLPGQGRSGQPQHF,TGTGCCAGTAGTCCAATACCTCTCCCGGGACAGGGAAGGTCCGGGCAGCCCCAGCATTTT
NA,TRBV15,NA,TRBJ2-5,CATSRPGPTSGAQYF,TGTGCCACCAGCAGACCCGGACCGACCTCCGGGGCCCAGTACTTC
NA,TRBV5-6,NA,TRBJ2-1,CASSIGTLNNEQFF,TGTGCCAGCAGCATCGGGACTCTTAACAATGAGCAGTTCTTC
NA,TRBV7-8,NA,TRBJ2-7,CASSPARMSSYEQYF,TGTGCCAGCAGCCCAGCTCGCATGAGCTCCTACGAGCAGTACTTC
once,TRBV6-5,NA,TRBJ1-1,CASSYSTRTEAFF,TGTGCCAGCAGTTACTCTACTCGAACTGAAGCTTTCTTT
NA,TRBV30,TRBD2,TRBJ2-1,CAWATSGRGNEQFF,TGTGCCTGGGCTACTAGCGGGAGGGGTAATGAGCAGTTCTTC
NA,TRBV25-1,TRBD2,TRBJ2-1,CASSDPGLAKNEQFF,TGTGCCAGCAGTGACCCGGGACTAGCGAAAAATGAGCAGTTCTTC
NA,TRBV19,NA,TRBJ1-2,CASTSDRNSLLGGYTF,TGTGCCAGTACCTCAGACAGGAACTCACTCCTGGGTGGCTACACCTTC
NA,TRBV7-2,TRBD2,TRBJ2-1,CASSLGLAGKNEQFF,TGTGCCAGCAGCTTAGGACTAGCGGGGAAAAATGAGCAGTTCTTC
NA,TRBV13,TRBD2,TRBJ2-3,CASSLVWTLGTRTPHSTDTQYF,TGTGCCAGCAGCTTAGTATGGACCTTGGGGACTAGGACTCCCCATAGCACAGATACGCAGTATTTT
NA,TRBV28,NA,TRBJ1-3,CASRLEGSSGNTIYF,TGTGCCAGCCGACTGGAGGGGAGCTCTGGAAACACCATATATTTT
NA,TRBV18,NA,TRBJ2-2,CASSPRDSRGGELFF,TGTGCCAGCTCACCTCGGGACTCCCGGGGCGGGGAGCTGTTTTTT
NA,TRBV11-3,TRBD1,TRBJ1-1,CASSRARDRWNTEAFF,TGTGCCAGCAGCCGAGCCCGGGACAGGTGGAACACTGAAGCTTTCTTT
few,TRBV9,NA,TRBJ2-7,CASSVQGGSYEQYF,TGTGCCAGCAGCGTCCAGGGTGGATCCTACGAGCAGTACTTC
few,TRBV9,TRBD1,TRBJ1-4,CASSPRDSRGGTNEKLFF,TGTGCCAGCAGCCCTCGGGACAGTCGCGGAGGAACTAATGAAAAACTGTTTTTT
NA,TRBV28,NA,TRBJ1-2,CASTTLRGGYTF,TGTGCCAGCACGACTCTCCGCGGGGGCTACACCTTC
NA,TRBV14,NA,TRBJ1-2,CASSPGAFSRYTF,TGTGCCAGCAGCCCCGGAGCGTTTAGCCGCTACACCTTC
once,TRBV19,NA,TRBJ1-4,CASSRERGNEKLFF,TGTGCCAGTAGTCGGGAGAGGGGTAATGAAAAACTGTTTTTT
NA,TRBV9,NA,TRBJ2-1,CASSVALLAVRGEQFF,TGTGCCAGCAGCGTAGCTCTTTTGGCCGTAAGGGGTGAGCAGTTCTTC
NA,TRBV6-2/TRBV6-3,TRBD1,TRBJ2-2,CASSYANQGAGSLPGELFF,TGTGCCAGCAGTTACGCGAATCAGGGGGCGGGGTCCCTCCCCGGGGAGCTGTTTTTT
NA,TRBV27,TRBD2,TRBJ2-2,CASSRIAGGNTGELFF,TGTGCCAGCAGCCGTATAGCGGGAGGTAACACCGGGGAGCTGTTTTTT
NA,TRBV5-1,TRBD2,TRBJ2-5,CASSLSGTGETQYF,TGCGCCAGCAGCCTTAGCGGGACGGGGGAGACCCAGTACTTC
NA,TRBV6-5,TRBD1,TRBJ2-2,CATGGQGDTGELFF,TGTGCCACCGGGGGACAGGGAGACACCGGGGAGCTGTTTTTT
NA,TRBV18,NA,TRBJ2-7,CASSPGGYEQYF,TGTGCCAGCTCTCCCGGGGGTTACGAGCAGTACTTC
NA,TRBV20-1,TRBD1,TRBJ2-1,CSASKGQGYNEQFF,TGCAGTGCCAGTAAGGGACAGGGCTACAATGAGCAGTTCTTC
NA,TRBV5-6,NA,TRBJ2-6,CASSEVVTQLTLAANVLTF,TGTGCCAGCAGCGAGGTAGTGACCCAGCTAACTCTGGCGGCCAACGTCCTGACTTTC
NA,TRBV9,NA,TRBJ2-3,CASSVGHVVSSRQGTDTQYF,TGTGCCAGCAGCGTAGGTCACGTTGTGAGCTCACGACAAGGAACAGATACGCAGTATTTT
NA,TRBV4-1,NA,TRBJ2-5,CASSPGGQKQETQYF,TGCGCCAGCAGCCCCGGAGGACAGAAACAAGAGACCCAGTACTTC
NA,TRBV6-2/TRBV6-3,TRBD2,TRBJ2-1,CASSSLAGRGNEQFF,TGTGCCAGCAGTTCTCTAGCGGGAAGGGGCAATGAGCAGTTCTTC